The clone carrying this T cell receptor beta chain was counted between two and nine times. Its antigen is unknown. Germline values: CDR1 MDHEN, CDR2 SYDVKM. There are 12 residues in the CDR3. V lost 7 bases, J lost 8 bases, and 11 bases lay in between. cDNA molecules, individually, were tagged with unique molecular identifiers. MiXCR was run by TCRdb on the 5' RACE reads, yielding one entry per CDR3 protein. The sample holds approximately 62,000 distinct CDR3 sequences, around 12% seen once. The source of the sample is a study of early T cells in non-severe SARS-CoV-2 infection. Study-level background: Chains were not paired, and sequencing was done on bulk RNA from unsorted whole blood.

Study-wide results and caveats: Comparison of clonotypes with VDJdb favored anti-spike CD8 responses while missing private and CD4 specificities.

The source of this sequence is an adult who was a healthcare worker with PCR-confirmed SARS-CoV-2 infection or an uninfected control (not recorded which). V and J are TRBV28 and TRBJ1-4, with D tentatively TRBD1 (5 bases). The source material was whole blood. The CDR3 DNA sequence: TGTGCCAGCAAGATACGGGGGGAAAAACTGTTTTTT. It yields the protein CASKIRGEKLFF.